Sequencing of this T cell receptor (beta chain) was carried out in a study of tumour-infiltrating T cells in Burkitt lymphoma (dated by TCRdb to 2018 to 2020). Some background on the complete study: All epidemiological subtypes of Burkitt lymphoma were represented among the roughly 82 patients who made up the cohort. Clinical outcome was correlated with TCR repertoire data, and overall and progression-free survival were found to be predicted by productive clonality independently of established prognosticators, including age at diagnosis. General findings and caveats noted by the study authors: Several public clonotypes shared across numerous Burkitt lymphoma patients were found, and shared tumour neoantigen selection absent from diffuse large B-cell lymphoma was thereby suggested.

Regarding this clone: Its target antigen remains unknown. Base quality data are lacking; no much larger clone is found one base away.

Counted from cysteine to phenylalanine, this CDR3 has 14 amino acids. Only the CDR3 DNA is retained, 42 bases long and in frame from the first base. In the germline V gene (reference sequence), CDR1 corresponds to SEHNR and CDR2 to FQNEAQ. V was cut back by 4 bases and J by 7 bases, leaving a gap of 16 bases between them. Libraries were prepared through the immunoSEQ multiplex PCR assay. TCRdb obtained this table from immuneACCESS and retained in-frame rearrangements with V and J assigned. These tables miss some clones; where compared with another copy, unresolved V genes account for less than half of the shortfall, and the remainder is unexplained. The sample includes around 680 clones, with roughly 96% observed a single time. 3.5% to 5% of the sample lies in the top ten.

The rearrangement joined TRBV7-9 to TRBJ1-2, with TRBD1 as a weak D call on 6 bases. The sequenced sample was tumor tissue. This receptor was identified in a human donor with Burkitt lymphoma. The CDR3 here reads CASSSGEGVTGYTF. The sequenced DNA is TGTGCCAGCAGCTCAGGGGAGGGGGTAACTGGCTACACCTTC. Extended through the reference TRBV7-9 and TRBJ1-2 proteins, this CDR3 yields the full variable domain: DTGVSQNPRHKITKRGQNVTFRCDPISEHNRLYWYRQTLGQGPEFLTYFQNEAQLEKSRLLSDRFSAERPKGSFSTLEIQRTEQGDSAMYLCASSSGEGVTGYTFGSGTRLTVV.